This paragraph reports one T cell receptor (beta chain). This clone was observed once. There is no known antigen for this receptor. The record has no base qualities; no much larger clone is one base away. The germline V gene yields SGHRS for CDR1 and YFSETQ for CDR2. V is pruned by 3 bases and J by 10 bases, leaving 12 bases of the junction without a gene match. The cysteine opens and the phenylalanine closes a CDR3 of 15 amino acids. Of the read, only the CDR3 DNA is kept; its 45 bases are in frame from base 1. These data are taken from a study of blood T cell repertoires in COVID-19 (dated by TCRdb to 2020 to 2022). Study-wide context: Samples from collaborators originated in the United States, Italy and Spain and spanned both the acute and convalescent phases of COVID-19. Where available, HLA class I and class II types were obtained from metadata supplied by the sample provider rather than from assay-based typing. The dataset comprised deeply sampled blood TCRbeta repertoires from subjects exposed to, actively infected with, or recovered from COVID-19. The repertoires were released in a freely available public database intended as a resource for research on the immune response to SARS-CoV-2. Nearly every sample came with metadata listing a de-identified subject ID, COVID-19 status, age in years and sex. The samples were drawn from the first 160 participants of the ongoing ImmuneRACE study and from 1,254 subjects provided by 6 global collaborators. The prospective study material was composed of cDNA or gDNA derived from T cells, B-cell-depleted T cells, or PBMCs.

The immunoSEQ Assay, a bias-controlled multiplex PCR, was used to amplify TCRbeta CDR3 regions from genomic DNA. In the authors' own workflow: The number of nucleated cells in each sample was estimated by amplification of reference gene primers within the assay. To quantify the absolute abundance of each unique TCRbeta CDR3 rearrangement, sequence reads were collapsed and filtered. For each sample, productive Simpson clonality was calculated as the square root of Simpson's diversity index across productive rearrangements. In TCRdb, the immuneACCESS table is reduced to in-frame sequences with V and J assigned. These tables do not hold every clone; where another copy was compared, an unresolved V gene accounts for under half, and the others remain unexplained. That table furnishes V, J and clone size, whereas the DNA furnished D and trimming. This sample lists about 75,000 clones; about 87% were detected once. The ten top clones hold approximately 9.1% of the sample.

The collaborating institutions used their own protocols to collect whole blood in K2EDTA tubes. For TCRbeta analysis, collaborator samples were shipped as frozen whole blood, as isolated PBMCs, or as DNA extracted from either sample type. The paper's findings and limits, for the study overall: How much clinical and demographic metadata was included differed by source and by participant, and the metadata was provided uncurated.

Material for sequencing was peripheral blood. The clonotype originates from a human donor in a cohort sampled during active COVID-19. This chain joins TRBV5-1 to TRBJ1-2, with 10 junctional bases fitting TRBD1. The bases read TGCGCCAGCAGCTCAGACCAGGGACAGGGGAGTTCCTACACCTTC. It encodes CASSSDQGQGSSYTF.